The sequence of this T cell receptor beta chain was determined in a study of cytomegalovirus exposure and HLA in healthy donors. Study-level results: Reports showed the classifier diagnosing cytomegalovirus status with high specificity and sensitivity.

Regarding this clone: Its target is not known.

CDR3 length equals 15 residues. Germline V lookup: CDR1 SGHTA, CDR2 FQGNSA. The germline V and J ends were trimmed by 0 bases and 0 bases, with 6 bases remaining between them. Primers included in the PCR were 60 Vbeta and 13 Jbeta primers. Assay: immunoSEQ multiplex PCR; the TCRdb copy retains only in-frame clones and omits some. The sample data list 200,000 to 250,000 clones. V and J are TRBV7-2 and TRBJ1-3; D remains unclear. The specimen sequenced was PBMCs. The receptor comes from a woman in her twenties or thirties in good health and CMV-seropositive. CDR3 in DNA: TGTGCCAGCAGCTTAGCTGGAGTCTCTGGAAACACCATATATTTT. Encoded protein: CASSLAGVSGNTIYF.